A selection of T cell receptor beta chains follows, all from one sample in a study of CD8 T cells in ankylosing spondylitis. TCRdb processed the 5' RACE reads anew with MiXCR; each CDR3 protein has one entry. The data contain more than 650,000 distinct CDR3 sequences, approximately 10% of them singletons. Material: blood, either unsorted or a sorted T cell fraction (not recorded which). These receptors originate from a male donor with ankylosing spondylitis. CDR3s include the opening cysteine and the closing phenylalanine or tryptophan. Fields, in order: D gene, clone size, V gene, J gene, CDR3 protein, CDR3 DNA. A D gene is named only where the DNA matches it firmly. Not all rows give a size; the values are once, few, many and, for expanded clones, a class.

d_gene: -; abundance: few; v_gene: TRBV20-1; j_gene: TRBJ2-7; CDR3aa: CSARQIGQKNEQYF; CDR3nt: TGCAGTGCTAGACAAATAGGACAGAAGAACGAGCAGTACTTC
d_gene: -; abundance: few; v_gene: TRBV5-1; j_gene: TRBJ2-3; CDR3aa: CASRARGTSTDTQYF; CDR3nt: TGCGCCAGCCGGGCCAGGGGCACCAGCACAGATACGCAGTATTTT
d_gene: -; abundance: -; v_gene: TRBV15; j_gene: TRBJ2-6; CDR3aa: CATSRDRGTNVLTF; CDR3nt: TGTGCCACCAGCAGAGACAGGGGCACCAACGTCCTGACTTTC
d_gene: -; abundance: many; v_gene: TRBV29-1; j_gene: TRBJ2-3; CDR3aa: CSVEKSFRGDTQYF; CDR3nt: TGCAGCGTTGAAAAATCCTTTAGGGGAGATACGCAGTATTTT
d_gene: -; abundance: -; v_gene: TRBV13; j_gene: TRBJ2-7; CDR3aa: CASSIGPSKSREQYF; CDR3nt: TGTGCCAGCAGCATCGGACCGTCGAAATCGCGCGAGCAGTACTTC
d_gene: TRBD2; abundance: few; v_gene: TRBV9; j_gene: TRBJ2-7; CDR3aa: CASTGGEQYF; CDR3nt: TGTGCCAGCACGGGGGGAGAGCAGTACTTC
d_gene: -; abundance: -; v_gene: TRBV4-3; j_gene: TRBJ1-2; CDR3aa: CASSQDWGRSYGYTF; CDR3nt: TGCGCCAGCAGCCAAGATTGGGGAAGGAGCTATGGCTACACCTTC
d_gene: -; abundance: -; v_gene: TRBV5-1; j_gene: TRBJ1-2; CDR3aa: CASSLFQASYGYTF; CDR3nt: TGCGCCAGCAGCTTGTTCCAGGCCTCCTATGGCTACACCTTC
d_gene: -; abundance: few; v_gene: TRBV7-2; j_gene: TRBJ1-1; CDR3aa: CASSLGSEGYTEAFF; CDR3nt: TGTGCCAGCAGCTTAGGGTCCGAGGGGTACACTGAAGCTTTCTTT
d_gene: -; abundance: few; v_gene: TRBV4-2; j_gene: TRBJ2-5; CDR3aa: CASSQGTGAGSQETQYF; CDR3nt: TGTGCCAGCAGCCAAGGGACTGGCGCGGGGAGCCAAGAGACCCAGTACTTC
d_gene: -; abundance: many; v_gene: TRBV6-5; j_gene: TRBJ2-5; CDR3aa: CASSYGGNQETQYF; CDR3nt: TGTGCCAGCAGTTACGGGGGCAACCAAGAGACCCAGTACTTC
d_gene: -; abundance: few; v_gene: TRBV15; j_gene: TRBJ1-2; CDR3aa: CATSTRQPDGYTF; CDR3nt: TGTGCCACCAGCACTAGACAGCCGGATGGCTACACCTTC
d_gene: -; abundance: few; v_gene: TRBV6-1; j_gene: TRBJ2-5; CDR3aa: CASSRSTSSGETQYF; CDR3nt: TGTGCCAGCAGCCGAAGCACTTCTTCGGGGGAGACCCAGTACTTC
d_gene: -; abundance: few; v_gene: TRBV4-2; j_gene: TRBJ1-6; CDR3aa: CASSQSTLSSYNSPLHF; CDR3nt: TGTGCCAGCAGCCAATCCACCCTAAGCTCCTATAATTCACCCCTCCACTTT
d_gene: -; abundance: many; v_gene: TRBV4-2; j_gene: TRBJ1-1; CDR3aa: CASRPAGTNTEAFF; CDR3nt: TGTGCCAGCAGGCCGGCAGGGACGAACACTGAAGCTTTCTTT
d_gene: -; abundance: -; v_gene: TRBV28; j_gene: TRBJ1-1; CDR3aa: CASSDRARGGPEAFF; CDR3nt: TGTGCCAGCAGTGACCGTGCCAGGGGAGGGCCTGAAGCTTTCTTT
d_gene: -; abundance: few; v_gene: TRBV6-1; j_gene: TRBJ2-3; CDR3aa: CASREISFRSTDTQYF; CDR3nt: TGTGCCAGCAGGGAGATATCATTTCGGAGCACAGATACGCAGTATTTT
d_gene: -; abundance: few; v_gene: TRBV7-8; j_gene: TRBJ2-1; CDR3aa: CASRTVGDNEQFF; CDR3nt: TGTGCCAGCCGGACGGTAGGGGACAATGAGCAGTTCTTC
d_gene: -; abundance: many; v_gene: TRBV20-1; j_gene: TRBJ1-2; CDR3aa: CSVGDSRNYGYTF; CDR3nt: TGCAGTGTGGGAGACTCGAGAAACTATGGCTACACCTTC
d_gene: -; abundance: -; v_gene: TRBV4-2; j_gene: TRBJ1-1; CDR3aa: CASSHADNTEAFF; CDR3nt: TGTGCCAGCAGCCACGCGGATAACACTGAAGCTTTCTTT
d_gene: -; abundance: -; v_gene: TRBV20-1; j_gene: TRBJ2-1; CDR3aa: CSARDLYLEGQFF; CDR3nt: TGCAGTGCTAGAGATCTCTATCTAGAAGGGCAGTTCTTC
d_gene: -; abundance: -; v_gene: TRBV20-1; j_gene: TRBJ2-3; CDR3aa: CSARPGRYLTPDTQYF; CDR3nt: TGCAGTGCAAGGCCCGGCCGGTACCTGACCCCAGATACGCAGTATTTT
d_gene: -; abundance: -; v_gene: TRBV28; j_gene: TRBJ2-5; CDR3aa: CASSLWGASAETQYF; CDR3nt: TGTGCCAGCAGTTTATGGGGGGCGTCGGCAGAGACCCAGTACTTC
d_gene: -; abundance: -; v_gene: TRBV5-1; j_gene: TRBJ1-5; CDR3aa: CASSLDPNMGNQPQHF; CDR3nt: TGCGCCAGCAGCTTGGACCCCAATATGGGCAATCAGCCCCAGCATTTT
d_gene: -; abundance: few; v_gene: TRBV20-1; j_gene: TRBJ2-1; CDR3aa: CSAREPNNNEQFF; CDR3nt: TGCAGTGCTAGAGAACCTAACAACAATGAGCAGTTCTTC
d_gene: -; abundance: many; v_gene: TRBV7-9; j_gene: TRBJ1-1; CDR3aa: CASSLESDTEAFF; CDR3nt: TGTGCCAGCAGCTTAGAGTCAGACACTGAAGCTTTCTTT
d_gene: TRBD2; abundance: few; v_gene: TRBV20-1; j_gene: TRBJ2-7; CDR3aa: CSAQRGAGEPQQYF; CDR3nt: TGCAGTGCCCAAAGGGGAGCGGGGGAACCCCAGCAGTACTTC
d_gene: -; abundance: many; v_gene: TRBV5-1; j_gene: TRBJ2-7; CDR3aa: CASSLGQPGVYEQYF; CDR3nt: TGCGCCAGCAGCCTAGGACAGCCGGGCGTATACGAGCAGTACTTC
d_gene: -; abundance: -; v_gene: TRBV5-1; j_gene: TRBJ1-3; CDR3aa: CATADPSGNTIYF; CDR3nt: TGCGCCACTGCGGACCCCTCTGGAAACACCATATATTTT
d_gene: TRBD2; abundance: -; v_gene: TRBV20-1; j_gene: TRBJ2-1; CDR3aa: CSAGGGSPYNEQFF; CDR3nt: TGCAGTGCCGGGGGGGGGAGTCCCTACAATGAGCAGTTCTTC
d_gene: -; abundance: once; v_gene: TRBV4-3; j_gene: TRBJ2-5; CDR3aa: CASSQDPAGQQTQYF; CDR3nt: TGCGCCAGCAGCCAAGATCCAGCGGGCCAACAGACCCAGTACTTC
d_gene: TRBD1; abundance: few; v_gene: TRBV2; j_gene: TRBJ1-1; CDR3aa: CASTAGGGQTEAFF; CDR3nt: TGTGCCAGCACCGCAGGGGGGGGGCAAACTGAAGCTTTCTTT
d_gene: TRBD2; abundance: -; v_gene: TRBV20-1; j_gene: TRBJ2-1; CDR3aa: CSLLAGGIFYNEQFF; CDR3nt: TGCAGCCTCCTAGCGGGGGGAATTTTCTACAATGAGCAGTTCTTC
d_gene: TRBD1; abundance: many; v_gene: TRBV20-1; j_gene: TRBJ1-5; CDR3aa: CSANTYGQVSNQPQHF; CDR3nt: TGCAGTGCTAATACCTACGGACAGGTTAGCAATCAGCCCCAGCATTTT
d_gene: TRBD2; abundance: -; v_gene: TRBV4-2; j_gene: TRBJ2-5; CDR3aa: CASSQEGTSGPRGETQYF; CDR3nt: TGTGCCAGCAGCCAAGAAGGGACTAGCGGACCGCGGGGAGAGACCCAGTACTTC
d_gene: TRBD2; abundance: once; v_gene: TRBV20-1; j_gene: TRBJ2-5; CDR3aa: CRAKLAGAGETQYF; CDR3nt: TGCAGGGCTAAGTTAGCGGGAGCCGGAGAGACCCAGTACTTC
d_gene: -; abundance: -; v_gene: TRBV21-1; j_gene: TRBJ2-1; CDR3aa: CASSTRGVSYNEQFF; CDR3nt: TGTGCCAGCAGCACGAGGGGGGTCTCCTACAATGAGCAGTTCTTC